This T cell receptor beta chain is drawn from a study of technical replicates of blood from several donors. Per germline, CDR1 SGHNT and CDR2 YYREEE (reference sequence). The CDR3 has 13 amino acids. Deletions cut 2 bases from V and 4 bases from J, with 8 bases between. Data came from immunoSEQ multiplex PCR; TCRdb stores just in-frame clones and leaves some out. The sample yields 11,000 to 15,000 clones, roughly 87% seen once. This receptor was obtained from a human donor in good health. The V gene is TRBV5-4, the J gene TRBJ2-3; perhaps TRBD1 as D (6 bases). Specimen: PBMCs. The CDR3 region has the DNA TGTGCCAGCAGCTTAACAGGGCCAGATACGCAGTATTTT. Encoded protein: CASSLTGPDTQYF.